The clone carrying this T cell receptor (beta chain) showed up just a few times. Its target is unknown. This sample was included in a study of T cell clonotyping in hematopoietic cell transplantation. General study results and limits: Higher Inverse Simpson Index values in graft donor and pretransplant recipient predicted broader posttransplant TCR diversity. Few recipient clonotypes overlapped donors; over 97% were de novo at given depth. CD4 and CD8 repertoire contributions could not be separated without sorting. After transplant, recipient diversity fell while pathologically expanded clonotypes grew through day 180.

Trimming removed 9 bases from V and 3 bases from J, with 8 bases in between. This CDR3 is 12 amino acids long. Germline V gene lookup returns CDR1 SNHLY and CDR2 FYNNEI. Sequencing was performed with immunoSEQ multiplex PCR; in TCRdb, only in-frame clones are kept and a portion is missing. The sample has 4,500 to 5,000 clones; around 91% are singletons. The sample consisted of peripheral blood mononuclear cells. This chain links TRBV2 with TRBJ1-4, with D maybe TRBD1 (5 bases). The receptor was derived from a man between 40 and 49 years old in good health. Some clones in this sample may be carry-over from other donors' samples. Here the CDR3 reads CARGRPNEKLFF. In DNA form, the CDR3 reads TGTGCCAGGGGACGGCCTAATGAAAAACTGTTTTTT.